What follows are 25 T cell receptor beta chains derived from one specimen sequenced in a study of blood T cell repertoires in COVID-19. Assay used: immunoSEQ multiplex PCR; TCRdb lists only in-frame clones, some missing. The sample lists some 96,000 clones, over 80% occurring once. The sequencing input was peripheral blood. The receptors originated from a man aged 50 to 60 with active or convalescent COVID-19.

This chain uses TRBV15 with TRBJ1-4; D possibly corresponds to TRBD1 (6 bases). Per germline, CDR1 LNHNV and CDR2 YYDKDF (reference sequence). This CDR3 spans 15 amino acids. Trimming shortened V by 0 bases and J by 8 bases, and 13 bases separated the two germline ends. The CDR3 DNA sequence: TGTGCCACCAGCAGAGATCAAGGGGGGGAGGAAAAACTGTTTTTT. It translates to CATSRDQGGEEKLFF. Combining the CDR3 with reference TRBV15 and TRBJ1-4 gives the whole variable domain DAMVIQNPRYQVTQFGKPVTLSCSQTLNHNVMYWYQQKSSQAPKLLFHYYDKDFNNEADTPDNFQSRRPNTSFCFLDIRSPGLGDTAMYLCATSRDQGGEEKLFFGSGTQLSVL.

V gene TRBV9 combines with J gene TRBJ2-3; TRBD1 matches at 9 bases. Germline trimming cut 4 bases from V and 6 bases from J; bases unmatched to any gene: 9. CDR1 and CDR2 (germline): SGDLS, YYNGEE. The CDR3 has 15 residues. The CDR3 nucleotides read TGTGCCAGCAGCTCCCGGGACAGGGAAGGTGATACGCAGTATTTT. Residues: CASSSRDREGDTQYF.

J is TRBJ2-7 and V is TRBV5-1; D perhaps matches TRBD2 (5 bases). Trimming took off 0 bases at V and 7 bases at J, with 11 bases between the two ends. Germline V gene sequence: CDR1 SGHRS, CDR2 YFSETQ. There are 13 residues in the CDR3. The CDR3 protein is CASSLGLFNEQYF. The CDR3 nucleotides read TGCGCCAGCAGCTTGGGACTATTTAATGAGCAGTACTTC.

This sequence joins TRBV5-1 and TRBJ2-1; maybe TRBD1 (5 bases). There are 12 residues in the CDR3. With 3 bases removed from V and 5 bases from J, the gap between germline ends came to 6 bases. Germline-derived CDR1 and CDR2 are SGHRS and YFSETQ. The CDR3 loop is CASSWTNNEQFF. The CDR3 nucleotides are TGCGCCAGCAGCTGGACAAACAATGAGCAGTTCTTC.

The V call is TRBV3-1 (or the pseudogene TRBV3-2), the J call TRBJ1-5; D possibly corresponds to TRBD1 (6 bases). Trimming took 3 bases from V and 2 from J, leaving 8 bases between them. The CDR3 covers 14 residues. Germline V gene data show CDR1 as LGHDT and CDR2 as YNNKEL (reference sequence). CDR3 residues: CASSHRGGNQPQHF. The CDR3 DNA sequence: TGTGCCAGCAGCCACAGGGGTGGCAATCAGCCCCAGCATTTT.

The rearrangement links TRBV15 to TRBJ1-2, with D possibly matching TRBD1 (5 bases). CDR1 is LNHNV, CDR2 YYDKDF, per germline (reference sequence). The CDR3 sequence is 14 residues long. Between the trimmed V and J ends, which lost 0 bases and 3 bases, there was a span of 8 bases. The CDR3 bases are TGTGCCACCAGCAGAGAGGGGACTGACTATGGCTACACCTTC. Translation gives CATSREGTDYGYTF.

The J gene is TRBJ2-2, the V gene TRBV10-1; D ambiguous. CDR1 and CDR2 from the germline V gene are WNHNN and SYGVQD (reference sequence). The V and J ends lost 5 bases and 0 bases respectively, with 7 bases between them. The CDR3 spans 14 residues. In nucleotides, the CDR3 is TGCGCCAGCAGTCGAGAGTCGAACACCGGGGAGCTGTTTTTT. Its protein product is CASSRESNTGELFF.

The chain couples TRBV4-2 to TRBJ2-1, with 11 bases that match TRBD2. Germline values: CDR1 LGHNA, CDR2 YNFKEQ. After removal of 1 base from V and 6 bases from J, the junction contained 11 bases not matched to a gene. The CDR3 loop spans 18 amino acids. CDR3 region: CASSQGGTSGASGNEQFF. CDR3 bases: TGTGCCAGCAGCCAAGGGGGGACTAGCGGAGCGAGTGGCAATGAGCAGTTCTTC.

The chain employs TRBV10-1 and TRBJ2-4; possibly TRBD2 for D (6 bases). The germline V gene has CDR1 WNHNN and CDR2 SYGVQD (reference sequence). The CDR3 is 11 residues long. V lost 6 bases to trimming and J lost 9 bases, with 9 bases between them. DNA for the CDR3: TGCGCCAGCAGCGGGACTGTCATTCAGTACTTC. This codes for CASSGTVIQYF.

The chain employs TRBV2 and TRBJ2-5, with D perhaps matching TRBD2 (5 bases). Germline CDR1 and CDR2: SNHLY and FYNNEI. Trimming left V 8 bases short and J 0 bases short, with 10 bases between. The CDR3 contains 13 residues. The CDR3 loop reads CASLAGYQETQYF. The CDR3 DNA reads as TGTGCCAGCCTAGCCGGGTACCAAGAGACCCAGTACTTC.

The chain uses TRBV2 and TRBJ2-7; 7 bases line up with TRBD1. Germline-derived CDR1 and CDR2 are SNHLY and FYNNEI. The junction had 9 bases not matched to a gene; V was cut back by 5 bases and J by 2 bases. This CDR3 spans 15 amino acids. In DNA, the CDR3 is TGTGCCAGCAGTCGGGACAGTGATAGGACCTACGAGCAGTACTTC. Protein product: CASSRDSDRTYEQYF.

The chain has TRBV7-3 and TRBJ2-5, with a tentative D call TRBD2 (6 bases). Germline V gene data show CDR1 as SGHTA and CDR2 as FQGTGA. This CDR3 is 13 amino acids long. With 2 bases removed from V and 2 bases from J, the gap between germline ends came to 6 bases. CDR3 region: CASSLGGQETQYF. The CDR3 region has the DNA TGTGCCAGCAGCTTAGGGGGGCAAGAGACCCAGTACTTC.

This clone was recorded a few times. This chain connects TRBV21-1 to TRBJ1-5; the table's D call, TRBD1, has no DNA check behind it. TRBV21-1 is recorded as a pseudogene. The CDR3 consists of 15 residues. CDR3 sequence (DNA): TGTGCCAGCCCCCCGGGACAGTGGTCCGACACGACCCAGCATTTT. The encoded protein is CASPPGQWSDTTQHF.

The rearrangement links TRBV11-3 to TRBJ2-7; possibly TRBD1 for D (6 bases). The V gene's germline CDR1 is SGHNT and CDR2 YENEEA. V was shortened by 6 bases and J by 2 bases, with 8 bases between the two germline ends. The CDR3 extends over 12 amino acids. The CDR3 nucleotides read TGTGCCAGCAGAGGGGGAACCTACGAGCAGTACTTC. Its translation: CASRGGTYEQYF.

The CDR3 DNA follows: TGTGCCAGCAGCATAGCGGGAGAGGGAGATACGCAGTATTTT. This sequence encodes CASSIAGEGDTQYF. J is TRBJ2-3 and V is TRBV5-4; 9 bases align to TRBD2. V shed 4 bases, J shed 5 bases, and the junction held 5 bases outside the gene matches. Germline CDR1 is SGHNT and CDR2 is YYREEE (reference sequence). The CDR3 is 14 residues long.

This chain joins TRBV6-6 and TRBJ1-2; D call uncertain. The germline gives CDR1 MNHNY, CDR2 SVGAGI (reference sequence). This CDR3 region has 12 residues. The V gene lost 6 bases and the J gene lost 2 bases, with 7 bases spanning the gap. CDR3 in amino acids: CASRNMNYGYTF. In DNA form, the CDR3 reads TGTGCCAGCAGGAACATGAACTATGGCTACACCTTC.

The rearrangement links TRBV4-1 to TRBJ2-3; 10 bases are a match to TRBD2. The CDR3 extends over 15 amino acids. V gave up 6 bases and J gave up 4 bases; unmatched junction bases: 7. Germline CDR1 and CDR2: MGHRA and YSYEKL. This CDR3 is CASRLAGDRADTQYF. The DNA for the CDR3 is TGCGCCAGCAGGCTAGCGGGAGATCGCGCAGATACGCAGTATTTT.

This chain joins TRBV18 and TRBJ2-2; weak D call: TRBD2 (5 bases). The CDR3 runs 15 residues. Looked up from germline, CDR1 is KGHSH and CDR2 is LQKENI. Trimming removed 2 bases at V and 5 bases at J, with 12 bases between. The CDR3 DNA reads as TGTGCCAGCTCACCAAATGAGGGAGAGACCGGGGAGCTGTTTTTT. It translates to CASSPNEGETGELFF.

The rearrangement links TRBV5-5 to TRBJ2-7; TRBD2 is a possible D gene (6 bases). The CDR3 loop spans 14 amino acids. Per the germline V gene, CDR1 is SGHKS and CDR2 is YYEKEE (reference sequence). V was clipped by 4 bases and J by 2 bases, with 13 bases between them. In DNA form, the CDR3 reads TGTGCCAGCAGCGCCCGGGAGACAGCCTACGAGCAGTACTTC. Translation: CASSARETAYEQYF.

The chain has TRBV6-5 and TRBJ2-1; TRBD1 agrees at 8 bases. The J segment lost 0 bases and the V segment lost 5 bases, leaving 3 bases of the junction unmatched. Germline CDR1 is MNHEY and CDR2 is SVGAGI. This CDR3 spans 15 amino acids. The CDR3 protein is CASSRQGSSYNEQFF. The DNA of the CDR3 is TGTGCCAGCAGTCGACAGGGGAGCTCCTACAATGAGCAGTTCTTC.

This chain connects TRBV7-9 to TRBJ1-4; no reliable D call. Per germline, CDR1 SEHNR and CDR2 FQNEAQ (reference sequence). This CDR3 contains 15 residues. Trimming stripped 5 bases from V and 5 bases from J, with 15 bases between. The DNA for the CDR3 is TGTGCCAGCAGCCCCAGGTTGGAGGAGAATGAAAAACTGTTTTTT. It translates to CASSPRLEENEKLFF.

This sequence joins TRBV28 and TRBJ2-5; TRBD1 matches at 9 bases. This CDR3 contains 15 residues. The J segment lost 4 bases and the V segment lost 2 bases, leaving 5 bases of the junction unmatched. CDR1 is MDHEN, CDR2 SYDVKM, per germline. The CDR3 sequence is CASSLGGQGPETQYF. For the CDR3, the DNA is TGTGCCAGCAGTTTAGGGGGACAGGGTCCAGAGACCCAGTACTTC.

The V and J genes are TRBV9 and TRBJ2-3; perhaps TRBD1 as D (5 bases). Germline CDR1 reads SGDLS; CDR2 reads YYNGEE. The CDR3 length is 13 residues. V dropped 6 bases and J dropped 4 bases, with 12 bases sitting between them. The CDR3 here is CASTALGADTQYF. The CDR3 DNA reads TGTGCCAGCACCGCCTTAGGGGCAGATACGCAGTATTTT.

This clone was detected only once. The V call is TRBV12-3 or TRBV12-4, the J call TRBJ2-1, with a tentative D call TRBD1 (5 bases). This CDR3 has 12 residues. V dropped 2 bases and J dropped 12 bases, with 11 bases sitting between them. Here the CDR3 reads CASSLLQVRQFF. In DNA, the CDR3 is TGTGCCAGCAGTTTATTACAGGTCCGGCAGTTCTTC.

This clone was counted once. V and J are TRBV19 and TRBJ2-2; 9 bases map to TRBD1. The junction had 12 bases not matched to a gene; V was cut back by 0 bases and J by 4 bases. The CDR3 is 19 residues long. From germline, CDR1 is LNHDA and CDR2 SQIVND (reference sequence). CDR3 nucleotide sequence: TGTGCCAGTAGTATAGATGGGCCGAGGGGACAGGGAAGCACCGGGGAGCTGTTTTTT. Translation gives CASSIDGPRGQGSTGELFF.